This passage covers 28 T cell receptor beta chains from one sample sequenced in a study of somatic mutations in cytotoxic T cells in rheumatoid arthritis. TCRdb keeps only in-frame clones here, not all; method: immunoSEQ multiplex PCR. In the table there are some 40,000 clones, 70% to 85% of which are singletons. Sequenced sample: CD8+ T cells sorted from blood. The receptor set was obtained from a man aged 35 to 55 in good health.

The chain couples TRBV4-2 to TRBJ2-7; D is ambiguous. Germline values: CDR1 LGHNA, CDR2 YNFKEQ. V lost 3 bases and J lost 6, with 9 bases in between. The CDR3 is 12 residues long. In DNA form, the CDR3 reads TGTGCCAGCAGCCATTCAGGTATCGAGCAGTACTTC. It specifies CASSHSGIEQYF.

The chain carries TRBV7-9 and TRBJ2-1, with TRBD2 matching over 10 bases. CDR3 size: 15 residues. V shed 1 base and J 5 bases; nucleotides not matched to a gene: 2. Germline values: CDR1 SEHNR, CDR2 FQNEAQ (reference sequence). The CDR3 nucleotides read TGTGCCAGCAGCTTAGTACTAGCGGGACACAATGAGCAGTTCTTC. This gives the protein CASSLVLAGHNEQFF.

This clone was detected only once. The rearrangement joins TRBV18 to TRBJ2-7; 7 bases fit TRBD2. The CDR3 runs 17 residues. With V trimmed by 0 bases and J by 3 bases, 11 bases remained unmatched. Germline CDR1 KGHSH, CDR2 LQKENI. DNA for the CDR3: TGTGCCAGCTCACCACCGGGGCTAGCGGACCTAAACTACGAGCAGTACTTC. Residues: CASSPPGLADLNYEQYF. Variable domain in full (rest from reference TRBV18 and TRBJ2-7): NAGVMQNPRHLVRRRGQEARLRCSPMKGHSHVYWYRQLPEEGLKFMVYLQKENIIDESGMPKERFSAEFPKEGPSILRIQQVVRGDSAAYFCASSPPGLADLNYEQYFGPGTRLTVT.

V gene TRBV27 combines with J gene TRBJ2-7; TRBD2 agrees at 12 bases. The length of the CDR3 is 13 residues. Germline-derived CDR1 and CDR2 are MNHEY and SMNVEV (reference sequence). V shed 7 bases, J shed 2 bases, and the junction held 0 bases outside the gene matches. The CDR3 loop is CASTSGRAYEQYF. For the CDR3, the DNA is TGTGCCAGCACTAGCGGGAGGGCCTACGAGCAGTACTTC.

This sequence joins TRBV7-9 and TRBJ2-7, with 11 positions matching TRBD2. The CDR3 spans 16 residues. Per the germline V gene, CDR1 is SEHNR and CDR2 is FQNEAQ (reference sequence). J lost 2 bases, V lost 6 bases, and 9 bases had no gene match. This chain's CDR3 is CASRSETSGNPYEQYF. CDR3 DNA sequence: TGTGCCAGCAGATCGGAGACTAGCGGGAACCCCTACGAGCAGTACTTC.

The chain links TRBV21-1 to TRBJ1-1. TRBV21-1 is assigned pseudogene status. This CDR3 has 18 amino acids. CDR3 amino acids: CASSKGGCLGDGGTEAFF. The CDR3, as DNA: TGTGCCAGCAGCAAAGGGGGATGTCTCGGGGATGGAGGCACTGAAGCTTTCTTT.

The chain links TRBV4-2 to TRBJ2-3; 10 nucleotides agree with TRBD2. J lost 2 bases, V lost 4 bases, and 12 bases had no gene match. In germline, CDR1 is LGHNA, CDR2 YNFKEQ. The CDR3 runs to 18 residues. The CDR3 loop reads CASSPRPSGRGPTDTQYF. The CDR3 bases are TGTGCCAGCAGCCCCCGACCTAGCGGGAGAGGCCCCACAGATACGCAGTATTTT.

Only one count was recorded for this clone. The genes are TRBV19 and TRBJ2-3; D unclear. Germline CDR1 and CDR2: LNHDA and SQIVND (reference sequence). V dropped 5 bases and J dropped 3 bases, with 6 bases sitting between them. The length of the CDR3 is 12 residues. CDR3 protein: CASSPNTDTQYF. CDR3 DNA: TGTGCCAGTAGTCCAAATACAGATACGCAGTATTTT.

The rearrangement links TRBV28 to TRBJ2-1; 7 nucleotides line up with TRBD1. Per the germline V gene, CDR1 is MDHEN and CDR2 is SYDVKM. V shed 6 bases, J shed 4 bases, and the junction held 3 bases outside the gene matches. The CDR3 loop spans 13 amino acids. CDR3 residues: CASSTRGYNEQFF. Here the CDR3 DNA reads TGTGCCAGCAGCACCAGGGGGTACAATGAGCAGTTCTTC. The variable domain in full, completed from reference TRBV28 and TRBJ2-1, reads DVKVTQSSRYLVKRTGEKVFLECVQDMDHENMFWYRQDPGLGLRLIYFSYDVKMKEKGDIPEGYSVSREKKERFSLILESASTNQTSMYLCASSTRGYNEQFFGPGTRLTVL.

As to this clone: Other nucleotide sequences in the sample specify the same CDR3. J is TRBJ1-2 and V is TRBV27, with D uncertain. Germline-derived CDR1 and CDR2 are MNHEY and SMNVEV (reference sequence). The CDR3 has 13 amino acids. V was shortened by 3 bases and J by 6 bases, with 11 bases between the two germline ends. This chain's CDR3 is CASSFRGGDGYTF. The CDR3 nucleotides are TGTGCCAGCAGTTTCCGAGGTGGGGATGGCTACACCTTC.

The CDR3 sequence: CASSLGGLEQFF. As DNA, the CDR3 is TGTGCCAGCAGCTTAGGGGGTTTGGAGCAGTTCTTC. This sequence joins TRBV7-9 and TRBJ2-1; no clear D. Germline CDR1 reads SEHNR; CDR2 reads FQNEAQ (reference sequence). V was trimmed by 1 base and J by 10 bases, leaving 8 bases between them. This CDR3 spans 12 amino acids.

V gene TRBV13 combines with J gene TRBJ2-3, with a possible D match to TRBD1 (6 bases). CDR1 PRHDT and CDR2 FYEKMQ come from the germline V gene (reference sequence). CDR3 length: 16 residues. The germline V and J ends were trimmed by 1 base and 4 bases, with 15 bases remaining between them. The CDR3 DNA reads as TGTGCCAGCAGCTTAGAGCTGGGACACGGGGCAGATACGCAGTATTTT. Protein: CASSLELGHGADTQYF.

The CDR3 sequence is CASSFQPGVLTEAFF. For the CDR3, the DNA is TGTGCCAGCAGCTTCCAACCCGGCGTGCTCACTGAAGCTTTCTTT. This rearrangement joins TRBV7-9 to TRBJ1-1, with D unresolved. Germline CDR1 SEHNR, CDR2 FQNEAQ (reference sequence). V was clipped by 3 bases and J by 4 bases, with 15 bases between them. The CDR3 is made up of 15 amino acids.

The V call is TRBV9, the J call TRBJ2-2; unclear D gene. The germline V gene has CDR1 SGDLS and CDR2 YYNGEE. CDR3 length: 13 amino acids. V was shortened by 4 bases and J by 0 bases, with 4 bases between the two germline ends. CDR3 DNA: TGTGCCAGCAGCCCAGCGAACACCGGGGAGCTGTTTTTT. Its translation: CASSPANTGELFF.

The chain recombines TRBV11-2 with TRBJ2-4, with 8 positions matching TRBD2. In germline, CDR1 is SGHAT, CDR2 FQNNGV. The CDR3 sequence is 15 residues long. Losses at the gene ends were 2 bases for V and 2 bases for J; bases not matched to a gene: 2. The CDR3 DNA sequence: TGTGCCAGCAGCTTAAATAGCGGGACCAAAAACATTCAGTACTTC. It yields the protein CASSLNSGTKNIQYF.

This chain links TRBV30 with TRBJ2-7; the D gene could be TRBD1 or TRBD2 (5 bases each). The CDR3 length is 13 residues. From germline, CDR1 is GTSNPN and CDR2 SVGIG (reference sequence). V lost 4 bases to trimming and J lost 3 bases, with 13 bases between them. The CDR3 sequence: CAWTRDGFYEQYF. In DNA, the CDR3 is TGTGCCTGGACTCGGGACGGATTCTACGAGCAGTACTTC.

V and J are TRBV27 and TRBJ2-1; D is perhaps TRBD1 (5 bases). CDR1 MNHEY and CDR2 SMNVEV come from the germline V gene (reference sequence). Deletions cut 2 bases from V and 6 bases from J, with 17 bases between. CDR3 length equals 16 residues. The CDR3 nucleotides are TGTGCCAGCAGTTTAATAGGGGAACCGACTGGCAATGAGCAGTTCTTC. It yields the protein CASSLIGEPTGNEQFF.

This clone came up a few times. This CDR3 reads CSVTDGRETGELFF. The CDR3 DNA follows: TGCAGCGTTACCGACGGGAGAGAAACCGGGGAGCTGTTTTTT. The rearrangement joins TRBV29-1 to TRBJ2-2, with D possibly matching TRBD2 (6 bases). The CDR3 is made up of 14 amino acids. Between the trimmed V and J ends, which lost 5 bases and 5 bases, there was a span of 15 bases. From germline, CDR1 is SQVTM and CDR2 ANQGSEA.

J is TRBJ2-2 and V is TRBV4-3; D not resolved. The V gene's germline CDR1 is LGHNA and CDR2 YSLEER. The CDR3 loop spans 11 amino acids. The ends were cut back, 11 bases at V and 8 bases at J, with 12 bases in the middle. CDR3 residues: CASSSAGELFF. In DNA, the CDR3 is TGCGCCTCCTCGAGCGCTGGGGAGCTGTTTTTT.

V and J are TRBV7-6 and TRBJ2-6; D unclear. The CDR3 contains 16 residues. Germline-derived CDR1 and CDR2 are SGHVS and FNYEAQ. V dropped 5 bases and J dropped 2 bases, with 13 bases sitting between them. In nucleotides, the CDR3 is TGTGCCAGCAGCCCAACGGATCCCGCTGGGGCCAACGTCCTGACTTTC. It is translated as CASSPTDPAGANVLTF.

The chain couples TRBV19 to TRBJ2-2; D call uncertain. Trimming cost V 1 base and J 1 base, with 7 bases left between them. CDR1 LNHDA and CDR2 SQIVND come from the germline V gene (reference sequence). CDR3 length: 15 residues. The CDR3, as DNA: TGTGCCAGTAGTATAGGATCCGGGAACACCGGGGAGCTGTTTTTT. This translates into CASSIGSGNTGELFF.

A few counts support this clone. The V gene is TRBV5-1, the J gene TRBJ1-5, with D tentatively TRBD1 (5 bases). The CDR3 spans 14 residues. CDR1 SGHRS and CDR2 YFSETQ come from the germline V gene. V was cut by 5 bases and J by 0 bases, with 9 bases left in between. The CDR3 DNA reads TGCGCCAGCAGTCTGGACAATAGCAATCAGCCCCAGCATTTT. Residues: CASSLDNSNQPQHF.

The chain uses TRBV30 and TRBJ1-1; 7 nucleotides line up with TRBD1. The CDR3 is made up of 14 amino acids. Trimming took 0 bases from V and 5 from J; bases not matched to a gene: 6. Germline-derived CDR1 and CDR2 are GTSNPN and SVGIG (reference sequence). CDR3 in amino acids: CAWSVLGTETEAFF. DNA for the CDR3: TGTGCCTGGAGTGTCCTAGGGACAGAGACTGAAGCTTTCTTT.

The chain's CDR3 is CASSVGLSVNTGELFF. CDR3 sequence (DNA): TGTGCCAGCAGCGTAGGTCTATCAGTAAACACCGGGGAGCTGTTTTTT. The V and J genes are TRBV9 and TRBJ2-2; D remains unclear. The germline gives CDR1 SGDLS, CDR2 YYNGEE. This CDR3 is built from 16 residues. V lost 0 bases, J lost 2 bases, and 11 bases lay in between.

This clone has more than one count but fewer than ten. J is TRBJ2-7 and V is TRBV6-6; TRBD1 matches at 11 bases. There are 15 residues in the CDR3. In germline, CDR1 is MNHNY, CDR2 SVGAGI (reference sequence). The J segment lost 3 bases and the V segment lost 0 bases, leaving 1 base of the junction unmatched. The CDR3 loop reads CASSYSGTGGYEQYF. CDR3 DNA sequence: TGTGCCAGCAGTTACTCCGGGACAGGGGGCTACGAGCAGTACTTC.

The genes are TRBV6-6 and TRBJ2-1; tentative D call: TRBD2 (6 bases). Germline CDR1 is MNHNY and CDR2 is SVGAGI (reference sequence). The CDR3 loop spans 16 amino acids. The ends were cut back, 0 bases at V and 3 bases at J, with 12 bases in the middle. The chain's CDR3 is CASSYSSLALYNEQFF. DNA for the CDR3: TGTGCCAGCAGTTACTCGAGCCTAGCGCTCTACAATGAGCAGTTCTTC.

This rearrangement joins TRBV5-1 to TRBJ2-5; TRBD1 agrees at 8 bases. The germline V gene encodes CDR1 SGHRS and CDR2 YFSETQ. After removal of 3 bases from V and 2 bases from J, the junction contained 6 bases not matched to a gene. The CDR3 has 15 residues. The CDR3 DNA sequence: TGCGCCAGCAGCTCGAGGGGGACAGGACAAGAGACCCAGTACTTC. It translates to CASSSRGTGQETQYF.

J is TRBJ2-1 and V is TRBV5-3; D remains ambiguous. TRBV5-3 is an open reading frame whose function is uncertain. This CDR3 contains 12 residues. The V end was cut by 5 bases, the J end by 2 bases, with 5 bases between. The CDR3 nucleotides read TGTGCCAGAAGGTCCACCTACAATGAGCAGTTCTTC. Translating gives CARRSTYNEQFF.